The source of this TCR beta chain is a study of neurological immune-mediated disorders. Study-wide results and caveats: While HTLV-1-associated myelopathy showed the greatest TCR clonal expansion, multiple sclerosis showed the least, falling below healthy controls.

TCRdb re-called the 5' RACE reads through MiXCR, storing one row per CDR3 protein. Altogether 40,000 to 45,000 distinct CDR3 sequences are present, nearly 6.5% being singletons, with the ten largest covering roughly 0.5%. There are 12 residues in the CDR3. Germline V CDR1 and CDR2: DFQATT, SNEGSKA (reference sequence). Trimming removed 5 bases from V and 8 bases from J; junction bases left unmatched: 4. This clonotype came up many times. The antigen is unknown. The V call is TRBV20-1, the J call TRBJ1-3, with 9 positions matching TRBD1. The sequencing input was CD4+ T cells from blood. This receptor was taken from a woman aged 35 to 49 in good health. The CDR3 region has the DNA TGCAGTGCTCCGGGACAGGGACACACCATATATTTT. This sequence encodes CSAPGQGHTIYF.